Below are 20 T cell receptor beta chains sequenced from a single sample in a study of cytomegalovirus exposure and HLA in healthy donors (dated 2017 in TCRdb). The receptor library was made with the immunoSEQ multiplex PCR assay. For the multiplex PCR, a mixture combining 60 forward primers for TCR Vbeta segments and 13 reverse primers for TCR Jbeta segments was used. TCRdb provides this immuneACCESS table in a form limited to in-frame rearrangements. Some clones are lacking; in checked studies, under half of them reflect an unresolved V gene, and why the rest are absent is not known. The sample table lists 210,000 or so clones, roughly four fifths of them with a count of one. Jointly, the top ten make up 0.2% to 0.25% of the sample. The sequenced sample consisted of PBMCs. The receptors shown here come from a girl under 10 years old in good health and CMV-seronegative.

The chain combines TRBV4-1 with TRBJ2-1; 8 bases line up with TRBD2. From germline, CDR1 is MGHRA and CDR2 YSYEKL. This CDR3 contains 16 residues. V shed 0 bases and J 5 bases; nucleotides not matched to a gene: 6. The CDR3 DNA reads TGCGCCAGCAGCCAAGACGAACTAGCGGATAACAATGAGCAGTTCTTC. Its translation: CASSQDELADNNEQFF.

The V call is TRBV10-1, the J call TRBJ1-2; D perhaps matches TRBD1 (6 bases). CDR1 WNHNN and CDR2 SYGVQD come from the germline V gene (reference sequence). Trimming left V 3 bases short and J 8 bases short, with 13 bases between. This CDR3 region has 13 residues. CDR3 amino acids: CASSENRVGGYTF. CDR3 nucleotide sequence: TGCGCCAGCAGTGAAAACAGGGTAGGAGGCTACACCTTC.

This clone was detected a few times. The gene calls are TRBV7-9 and TRBJ1-4; D is ambiguous. This CDR3 contains 12 residues. V lost 1 base and J 10 bases, leaving 7 bases between the germline ends. Germline CDR1 SEHNR, CDR2 FQNEAQ (reference sequence). The DNA for the CDR3 is TGTGCCAGCAGCTTAGAACGGGGAAAACTGTTTTTT. This sequence encodes CASSLERGKLFF.

The genes are TRBV6-1 and TRBJ2-7; TRBD1 matches at 9 bases. Germline CDR1 reads MNHNS; CDR2 reads SASEGT. The CDR3 covers 12 residues. The CDR3 reads CPPGTGLGEQYF. Written as DNA, the CDR3 is TGTCCCCCGGGGACAGGGCTCGGCGAGCAGTACTTC.

V is TRBV18 and J is TRBJ2-7, with TRBD1 matching over 7 bases. Germline loops: CDR1 KGHSH, CDR2 LQKENI. The CDR3 consists of 15 residues. The V and J ends lost 6 bases and 5 bases, in that order; junction bases with no gene match: 13. CDR3: CASSEQGPLFHEQYF. CDR3 coding DNA: TGTGCCAGCTCCGAACAGGGGCCCCTATTCCACGAGCAGTACTTC.

The chain links TRBV6-6 to TRBJ1-3; D not resolved. The V end was cut by 0 bases, the J end by 1 base, with 7 bases between. This CDR3 has 15 amino acids. Per germline, CDR1 MNHNY and CDR2 SVGAGI (reference sequence). Here the CDR3 DNA reads TGTGCCAGCAGTTACTCCGTCCTGTCTGGAAACACCATATATTTT. Protein product: CASSYSVLSGNTIYF.

This chain uses TRBV6-5 with TRBJ1-5, with 7 bases fitting TRBD1. From germline, CDR1 is MNHEY and CDR2 SVGAGI. V was pared by 5 bases and J by 7 bases, with 8 bases of the junction left unmatched. This CDR3 has 14 amino acids. Written as DNA, the CDR3 is TGTGCCAGCAGTGCGAGACAGGGAGCCCAGCCCCAGCATTTT. It encodes CASSARQGAQPQHF.

This sequence joins TRBV5-6 and TRBJ1-4, with TRBD1 matching over 9 bases. Germline V lookup: CDR1 SGHDT, CDR2 YYEEEE. The ends lost 0 bases at V and 7 bases at J; junction bases unmatched: 7. The CDR3 runs 16 residues. The CDR3, as DNA: TGTGCCAGCAGCTTGGAGTTGGGGACAGGGCGTGAAAAACTGTTTTTT. Its translation is CASSLELGTGREKLFF.

V usage is TRBV6-5 and J usage is TRBJ2-1; weak D call: TRBD2 (6 bases). Trimming removed 0 bases at V and 7 bases at J, with 13 bases between. Germline V lookup: CDR1 MNHEY, CDR2 SVGAGI. The CDR3 is 15 residues long. The CDR3: CASSYSTGGVNEQFF. For the CDR3, the DNA is TGTGCCAGCAGTTACTCGACCGGAGGGGTGAATGAGCAGTTCTTC.

The V gene is TRBV18, the J gene TRBJ2-1, with TRBD1 identical over 9 bases. The germline gives CDR1 KGHSH, CDR2 LQKENI. CDR3 length equals 17 residues. V lost 2 bases and J lost 7; bases outside the gene matches: 12. This CDR3 reads CASSPYIRDRVVNEQFF. The CDR3, as DNA: TGTGCCAGCTCACCATACATCCGGGACAGGGTTGTGAATGAGCAGTTCTTC.

This chain joins TRBV5-1 and TRBJ2-1; D remains ambiguous. V lost 1 base to trimming and J lost 3 bases, with 14 bases between them. CDR3 length: 16 residues. CDR1 SGHRS and CDR2 YFSETQ come from the germline V gene. The CDR3 nucleotides read TGCGCCAGCAGCTTGAGGCTAGGTAAGCTCTACAATGAGCAGTTCTTC. As protein: CASSLRLGKLYNEQFF.

The V and J genes are TRBV21-1 and TRBJ2-1; the table gives TRBD2 as D, unverified against the DNA. TRBV21-1 is recorded as a pseudogene. CDR3 size: 13 residues. CDR3 loop: CASSKRAGGEQFF. CDR3 DNA: TGTGCCAGCAGCAAAAGGGCGGGCGGTGAGCAGTTCTTC.

DNA of the CDR3: TGTGCCAGCAGTGAAGGACAGGGATCGAACACCGGGGAGCTGTTTTTT. Translated, it gives CASSEGQGSNTGELFF. The chain has TRBV2 and TRBJ2-2; 7 bases fit TRBD1. After removal of 1 base from V and 0 bases from J, the junction contained 2 bases not matched to a gene. Germline loops: CDR1 SNHLY, CDR2 FYNNEI. The CDR3 is 16 amino acids.

V is TRBV29-1 and J is TRBJ1-2; 10 bases are a match to TRBD1. The CDR3 runs to 15 residues. With 6 bases clipped from V and 5 bases from J, the junction kept 12 bases outside the gene matches. The V gene's germline CDR1 is SQVTM and CDR2 ANQGSEA. CDR3 DNA sequence: TGCAGCGTGACAGGGGGCACCAAGAACTTATATGGCTACACCTTC. Translating gives CSVTGGTKNLYGYTF.

The CDR3 reads CASSLGQGVPGANVLTF. CDR3 nucleotide sequence: TGTGCCAGCAGCCTGGGACAGGGCGTCCCAGGGGCCAACGTCCTGACTTTC. The V call is TRBV14, the J call TRBJ2-6, with 9 bases matching TRBD1. With V trimmed by 4 bases and J by 4 bases, 8 bases remained unmatched. Germline values: CDR1 SGHDN, CDR2 FVKESK. The CDR3 runs 17 residues.

The chain links TRBV18 to TRBJ1-1, with 7 bases identical to TRBD1. CDR1 is KGHSH, CDR2 LQKENI, per germline. CDR3 length: 14 residues. J lost 4 bases, V lost 1 base, and 3 bases had no gene match. The CDR3 region has the DNA TGTGCCAGCTCACCACAGACAGGGAGCACTGAAGCTTTCTTT. Its translation is CASSPQTGSTEAFF.

This chain links TRBV18 with TRBJ2-5; D might be TRBD2 (5 bases). V lost 11 bases to trimming and J lost 2 bases, with 6 bases between them. CDR3 size: 10 residues. Germline V gene lookup returns CDR1 KGHSH and CDR2 LQKENI. CDR3 in DNA: TGTGCCGGAGGACAAGAGACCCAGTACTTC. Its translation is CAGGQETQYF.

This sequence joins TRBV5-1 and TRBJ1-4; D is perhaps TRBD1 (6 bases). The CDR3 is 16 amino acids. With 7 bases removed from V and 6 bases from J, the gap between germline ends came to 22 bases. The germline gives CDR1 SGHRS, CDR2 YFSETQ. The CDR3 spells CASQTQGRRQYEKLFF. The CDR3 DNA sequence: TGCGCCAGCCAAACACAGGGTCGGCGCCAGTATGAAAAACTGTTTTTT.

CDR3 amino acids: CASSSGQGLGEQFF. The CDR3 DNA is TGTGCCAGCAGTTCGGGACAGGGGTTGGGTGAGCAGTTCTTC. The chain links TRBV6-5 to TRBJ2-1; 10 bases align to TRBD1. This CDR3 spans 14 amino acids. With 4 bases clipped from V and 9 bases from J, the junction kept 6 bases outside the gene matches. CDR1 and CDR2 from the germline V gene are MNHEY and SVGAGI.

This clone was observed a few times. This chain joins TRBV6-1 and TRBJ1-5; maybe TRBD1 (6 bases). Germline CDR1 is MNHNS and CDR2 is SASEGT. The CDR3 is 15 residues long. Trimming removed 6 bases at V and 5 bases at J, with 17 bases between. The CDR3 sequence: CASRDGTTSHQPQHF. Written as DNA, the CDR3 is TGTGCCAGCAGGGACGGGACAACCTCCCATCAGCCCCAGCATTTT.